The 21 T cell receptor beta chains below come from one sample, sequenced in a study of blood T cell repertoires in COVID-19. Sequencing was performed with immunoSEQ multiplex PCR; in TCRdb, only in-frame clones are kept and a portion is missing. The sample contains 110,000 or so clones, approximately 89% of which appear only once. The sequenced sample was peripheral blood. These receptors all come from a woman in her sixties or seventies with COVID-19, enrolled during active disease.

The V gene is TRBV7-6, the J gene TRBJ1-4; TRBD1 might be the D (5 bases). The germline V gene encodes CDR1 SGHVS and CDR2 FNYEAQ. The CDR3 spans 18 residues. V lost 5 bases and J lost 6, with 25 bases in between. The CDR3 DNA is TGTGCCAGCAGCCAGGGTAGGACATTCGACCCTCGGGATGAAAAACTGTTTTTT. This translates into CASSQGRTFDPRDEKLFF.

The sample holds one count of this clone. The J gene is TRBJ2-1, the V gene TRBV9; 8 bases are shared with TRBD1. CDR3 length equals 16 residues. With 3 bases clipped from V and 6 bases from J, the junction kept 11 bases outside the gene matches. Germline V gene lookup returns CDR1 SGDLS and CDR2 YYNGEE. In nucleotides, the CDR3 is TGTGCCAGCAGCGATATCCGGGACAGGAGGGCCAATGAGCAGTTCTTC. Amino acids: CASSDIRDRRANEQFF.

The DNA of the CDR3 is TGTGCCAGCAGTGGCCAGGGCCCTTCACCCCTCCACTTT. It specifies CASSGQGPSPLHF. The rearrangement joins TRBV2 to TRBJ1-6; tentatively, D is TRBD1 (5 bases). This CDR3 region has 13 residues. Between the trimmed V and J ends, which lost 4 bases and 9 bases, there was a span of 10 bases. Germline CDR1 reads SNHLY; CDR2 reads FYNNEI. Together with reference TRBV2 and TRBJ1-6, the CDR3 gives the full variable domain: EPEVTQTPSHQVTQMGQEVILRCVPISNHLYFYWYRQILGQKVEFLVSFYNNEISEKSEIFDDQFSVERPDGSNFTLKIRSTKLEDSAMYFCASSGQGPSPLHFGNGTRLTVT.

V usage is TRBV28 and J usage is TRBJ1-5, with no clear D. Trimming took off 6 bases at V and 2 bases at J, with 8 bases between the two ends. The length of the CDR3 is 13 residues. Germline V gene sequence: CDR1 MDHEN, CDR2 SYDVKM. CDR3 in amino acids: CASREVGNQPQHF. The CDR3 DNA sequence: TGTGCCAGCAGGGAGGTGGGCAATCAGCCCCAGCATTTT.

The chain is built from TRBV2 and TRBJ2-1; D might be TRBD2 (6 bases). The V gene lost 10 bases and the J gene lost 6 bases, with 19 bases spanning the gap. CDR1 is SNHLY and CDR2 is FYNNEI in the germline V gene. The length of the CDR3 is 14 residues. CDR3 in DNA: TGTGCCACCACCACCCCGCGGGGAGTCAATGAGCAGTTCTTC. This encodes CATTTPRGVNEQFF.

This clone was detected only once. The chain employs TRBV19 and TRBJ1-2; TRBD1 matches 9 bases. Germline-derived CDR1 and CDR2 are LNHDA and SQIVND (reference sequence). This CDR3 is 17 amino acids long. J gave up 0 bases and V 4 bases, and 9 bases lay outside the gene matches. In DNA, the CDR3 is TGTGCCAGTAGTAAGCCCCAGACAGGGGGTACTAACTATGGCTACACCTTC. This translates into CASSKPQTGGTNYGYTF.

The chain is built from TRBV30 and TRBJ1-1; 7 bases fit TRBD1. V lost 2 bases, J lost 1 base, and 10 bases stayed unmatched. The CDR3 length is 16 residues. Germline CDR1 GTSNPN, CDR2 SVGIG (reference sequence). The CDR3 protein is CAWSWAGGRRNTEAFF. The CDR3 coding sequence is TGTGCCTGGAGTTGGGCAGGGGGAAGGCGGAACACTGAAGCTTTCTTT.

Here the CDR3 reads CASSIRNAGARETQYF. CDR3 bases: TGTGCCAGCAGCATCCGGAACGCGGGGGCAAGGGAGACCCAGTACTTC. The rearrangement joins TRBV3-1 (or the pseudogene TRBV3-2) to TRBJ2-5, with a possible D match to TRBD2 (7 bases). The germline V gene has CDR1 LGHDT and CDR2 YNNKEL (reference sequence). The length of the CDR3 is 16 residues. V gave up 5 bases and J gave up 5 bases, with 21 bases separating them.

The chain combines TRBV27 with TRBJ2-1, with 8 positions matching TRBD1. CDR1 and CDR2 (germline): MNHEY, SMNVEV (reference sequence). V was pared by 6 bases and J by 3 bases, with 7 bases of the junction left unmatched. The CDR3 extends over 15 amino acids. The CDR3 DNA reads as TGTGCCAGCAGGCAACTCGGGACAGGCTACAATGAGCAGTTCTTC. It codes for CASRQLGTGYNEQFF.

The chain couples TRBV5-1 to TRBJ1-6, with 8 nucleotides matching TRBD1. The junction had 11 bases not matched to a gene; V was cut back by 4 bases and J by 8 bases. CDR1 SGHRS and CDR2 YFSETQ come from the germline V gene. The CDR3 extends over 16 amino acids. This CDR3 is CASSQGVGQGYSPLHF. CDR3 bases: TGCGCCAGCAGCCAAGGTGTAGGACAGGGATATTCACCCCTCCACTTT.

V and J are TRBV7-2 and TRBJ2-1, with D maybe TRBD2 (6 bases). The germline V gene has CDR1 SGHTA and CDR2 FQGNSA. V lost 5 bases to trimming and J lost 9 bases, with 20 bases between them. The CDR3 is 15 residues long. The CDR3 sequence is CASSPQERAGREQFF. The CDR3 region has the DNA TGTGCCAGCAGCCCCCAAGAGCGGGCCGGGCGTGAGCAGTTCTTC.

This clone has just a few counts. The V and J genes are TRBV5-1 and TRBJ2-5; 10 positions agree with TRBD2. The junction had 7 bases not matched to a gene; V was cut back by 0 bases and J by 5 bases. The V gene's germline CDR1 is SGHRS and CDR2 YFSETQ. This CDR3 region has 16 residues. The CDR3 loop is CASSLAASGGSETQYF. CDR3 nucleotides: TGCGCCAGCAGCTTGGCCGCTAGCGGGGGTTCGGAGACCCAGTACTTC.

V and J are TRBV11-3 and TRBJ2-5; 16 bases line up with TRBD2. The junction had 9 bases not matched to a gene; V was cut back by 5 bases and J by 0 bases. The V gene's germline CDR1 is SGHNT and CDR2 YENEEA. The CDR3 runs 19 residues. This CDR3 is CASSKPGLAGGMYQETQYF. In DNA, the CDR3 is TGTGCCAGCAGCAAGCCGGGACTAGCGGGGGGGATGTACCAAGAGACCCAGTACTTC.

This clone appeared a single time. V is TRBV29-1 and J is TRBJ1-2; a possible D gene is TRBD1 (5 bases). The CDR3 totals 13 residues. CDR1 is SQVTM, CDR2 ANQGSEA, per germline. Trimming removed 4 bases from V and 3 bases from J, with 12 bases in between. CDR3 amino acids: CSVARVVDYGYTF. The CDR3 DNA reads as TGCAGCGTTGCCAGGGTCGTAGACTATGGCTACACCTTC.

The J gene is TRBJ1-1, the V gene TRBV4-3; TRBD1 agrees at 7 bases. The CDR3 covers 15 residues. From germline, CDR1 is LGHNA and CDR2 YSLEER. With 6 bases clipped from V and 5 bases from J, the junction kept 12 bases outside the gene matches. The CDR3 protein is CASRGGRGRWTEAFF. Here the CDR3 DNA reads TGCGCCAGCAGGGGTGGTAGGGGGCGGTGGACTGAAGCTTTCTTT.

This chain links TRBV15 with TRBJ1-2, with TRBD1 as a possible D gene (5 bases). Germline lookup yields CDR1 LNHNV and CDR2 YYDKDF (reference sequence). The V end lost 0 bases, the J end lost 3 bases, and 8 bases lay between the germline ends. There are 14 residues in the CDR3. CDR3 sequence (DNA): TGTGCCACCAGCAGAGACAGGGTCGACTATGGCTACACCTTC. As protein: CATSRDRVDYGYTF.

CDR3: CASSAGQGSYGYTF. In DNA form, the CDR3 reads TGTGCCAGCAGCGCGGGACAGGGGTCCTATGGCTACACCTTC. The V call is TRBV9, the J call TRBJ1-2; TRBD1 matches at 10 bases. The CDR3 contains 14 residues. V lost 3 bases, J lost 4 bases, and 3 bases stayed unmatched. Germline assignment: CDR1 SGDLS and CDR2 YYNGEE.

The chain employs TRBV18 and TRBJ1-5; TRBD1 agrees at 12 bases. Germline CDR1 reads KGHSH; CDR2 reads LQKENI. The V and J ends lost 6 bases and 6 bases, in that order; junction bases with no gene match: 9. The CDR3 is made up of 16 amino acids. The CDR3 loop is CASSGQGANTAQPQHF. The CDR3 DNA reads as TGTGCCAGCTCGGGACAGGGGGCGAACACAGCTCAGCCCCAGCATTTT.

V gene TRBV4-2 combines with J gene TRBJ1-4, with D possibly being TRBD1 (6 bases). V lost 0 bases and J lost 7, with 15 bases in between. Looked up from germline, CDR1 is LGHNA and CDR2 is YNFKEQ. The CDR3 sequence is 16 residues long. The CDR3 sequence is CASSQDKQGGIEKLFF. DNA for the CDR3: TGTGCCAGCAGCCAAGATAAACAGGGAGGGATTGAAAAACTGTTTTTT.

This clone was seen more than once but under ten times. This chain uses TRBV30 with TRBJ2-1; no clear D. V was pared by 3 bases and J by 5 bases, with 5 bases between. CDR3 length: 11 residues. The germline V gene encodes CDR1 GTSNPN and CDR2 SVGIG (reference sequence). The CDR3 sequence is CAWSQNNEQFF. The CDR3 nucleotides read TGTGCCTGGAGCCAAAACAATGAGCAGTTCTTC.

This clone was detected many times. The chain recombines TRBV24-1 with TRBJ1-2; weak D call: TRBD1 (6 bases). The CDR3 runs 15 residues. The V end was cut by 5 bases, the J end by 4 bases, with 16 bases between. CDR1 is KGHDR and CDR2 is SFDVKD in the germline V gene. CDR3 amino acids: CATSAGTGSFYGYTF. CDR3 DNA sequence: TGTGCCACCAGTGCCGGTACAGGGTCTTTCTATGGCTACACCTTC.